Each of the 15 T cell receptor beta chains below was sequenced from the same sample in a study of blood T cell repertoires in COVID-19. Measured with immunoSEQ multiplex PCR; TCRdb has only the in-frame clones, and not every one. This table holds some 250,000 clones, around 85% found once. The sequencing sample was made of PBMCs or T cells enriched from blood (not recorded which). These receptors were taken from a woman aged 35 to 49 with acute COVID-19.

V usage is TRBV3-1 (or the pseudogene TRBV3-2) and J usage is TRBJ1-2, with D maybe TRBD1 (5 bases). The CDR3 sequence is 14 residues long. The ends were cut back, 1 base at V and 6 bases at J, with 12 bases in the middle. Germline V gene sequence: CDR1 LGHDT, CDR2 YNNKEL (reference sequence). This chain's CDR3 is CASSQVQGIDGYTF. The CDR3 DNA reads TGTGCCAGCAGCCAAGTGCAGGGTATAGATGGCTACACCTTC.

This clone was seen only a few times. The rearrangement links TRBV30 to TRBJ2-5, with 13 bases aligning to TRBD2. The CDR3 loop spans 15 amino acids. From germline, CDR1 is GTSNPN and CDR2 SVGIG (reference sequence). The V segment lost 1 base and the J segment 5 bases; nucleotides outside the gene matches: 4. The CDR3 protein is CAWSAGLAGVETQYF. In DNA, the CDR3 is TGTGCCTGGAGTGCCGGACTAGCGGGAGTTGAGACCCAGTACTTC.

The CDR3 spells CASSPNPSVYTEAFF. In nucleotides, the CDR3 is TGTGCCAGCAGCCCAAACCCCAGTGTATACACTGAAGCTTTCTTT. The chain uses TRBV7-3 and TRBJ1-1; D unclear. The CDR3 sequence is 15 residues long. Per the germline V gene, CDR1 is SGHTA and CDR2 is FQGTGA. V lost 5 bases, J lost 3 bases, and 16 bases lay in between.

V is TRBV19 and J is TRBJ2-1, with unresolved D. There are 12 residues in the CDR3. Germline values: CDR1 LNHDA, CDR2 SQIVND (reference sequence). Trimming cost V 11 bases and J 5 bases, with 13 bases left between them. CDR3 sequence: CASLGADNEQFF. CDR3 coding DNA: TGTGCCTCGTTGGGTGCGGACAATGAGCAGTTCTTC.

The genes are TRBV19 and TRBJ2-7, with D unclear. Deletions cut 2 bases from V and 6 bases from J, with 14 bases between. The CDR3 spans 14 residues. Germline CDR1 reads LNHDA; CDR2 reads SQIVND (reference sequence). CDR3 DNA sequence: TGTGCCAGTAGTATACGACGGAGTACGGGCGAGCAGTACTTC. As protein: CASSIRRSTGEQYF.

The CDR3 loop reads CASSLPRTGGLGEKLFF. DNA of the CDR3: TGTGCCAGCAGCCTCCCCCGGACAGGGGGCTTGGGTGAAAAACTGTTTTTT. This chain joins TRBV27 and TRBJ1-4, with 11 positions matching TRBD1. The CDR3 spans 17 residues. V shed 6 bases, J shed 7 bases, and the junction held 13 bases outside the gene matches. Germline lookup yields CDR1 MNHEY and CDR2 SMNVEV (reference sequence).

The rearrangement uses TRBV2 and TRBJ2-7; tentatively, D is TRBD2 (6 bases). Per germline, CDR1 SNHLY and CDR2 FYNNEI. Deletions cut 3 bases from V and 10 bases from J, with 10 bases between. This CDR3 has 11 amino acids. CDR3 amino acids: CASSEEGRQYF. CDR3 nucleotide sequence: TGTGCCAGCAGTGAGGAGGGGAGACAGTACTTC.

The chain employs TRBV30 and TRBJ1-2; D remains unclear. The V gene lost 4 bases and the J gene lost 4 bases, with 13 bases spanning the gap. This CDR3 has 13 amino acids. Germline V lookup: CDR1 GTSNPN, CDR2 SVGIG (reference sequence). For the CDR3, the DNA is TGTGCCTGGACCCGGTTGACATCCTATGGCTACACCTTC. Translation: CAWTRLTSYGYTF.

The chain has TRBV19 and TRBJ2-7; 9 bases map to TRBD2. V shed 8 bases and J 5 bases; nucleotides not matched to a gene: 19. The CDR3 contains 17 residues. The germline CDR1 and CDR2 sequences are LNHDA and SQIVND (reference sequence). Here the CDR3 DNA reads TGTGCCAGTTCCCCCAGCGGGAGGCCGCTGGAAGAGGACGAGCAGTACTTC. Protein: CASSPSGRPLEEDEQYF.

This chain links TRBV6-1 with TRBJ1-2, with D tentatively TRBD1 (5 bases). Germline lookup yields CDR1 MNHNS and CDR2 SASEGT. V gave up 3 bases and J gave up 8 bases, with 19 bases separating them. There are 15 residues in the CDR3. The CDR3 protein is CASSEFLRQINGYTF. The CDR3 DNA reads as TGTGCCAGCAGTGAGTTTTTAAGACAGATCAACGGCTACACCTTC.

The genes are TRBV24-1 and TRBJ1-2; 7 bases match TRBD1. The germline V gene encodes CDR1 KGHDR and CDR2 SFDVKD. The CDR3 covers 14 residues. V was clipped by 6 bases and J by 4 bases; unmatched bases: 7. The CDR3 region is CATSRTGDAYGYTF. The CDR3 DNA is TGTGCCACCAGTCGCACAGGGGACGCCTATGGCTACACCTTC.

The genes are TRBV19 and TRBJ1-5, with D tentatively TRBD1 (6 bases). Trimming took off 2 bases at V and 9 bases at J, with 32 bases between the two ends. There are 20 residues in the CDR3. Germline values: CDR1 LNHDA, CDR2 SQIVND (reference sequence). In DNA, the CDR3 is TGTGCCAGTAGTATACGAACAAGGGACACCGATACCGATCGGAGGCGGCCCCAGCATTTT. It is translated as CASSIRTRDTDTDRRRPQHF.

This clone was recorded a few times. CDR3 amino acids: CASSRDRGRIETQYF. The CDR3 region has the DNA TGTGCCAGCAGCAGGGACAGGGGGCGTATAGAGACCCAGTACTTC. The rearrangement links TRBV7-9 to TRBJ2-5, with 12 bases matching TRBD1. This CDR3 has 15 residues. Germline assignment: CDR1 SEHNR and CDR2 FQNEAQ (reference sequence). Losses at the gene ends were 5 bases for V and 4 bases for J; bases not matched to a gene: 5.

The rearrangement links TRBV27 to TRBJ2-1; D gene unclear. The germline CDR1 and CDR2 sequences are MNHEY and SMNVEV (reference sequence). V was cut by 5 bases and J by 10 bases, with 12 bases left in between. The CDR3 covers 12 residues. The CDR3 DNA follows: TGTGCCAGCAGTCGCCCCGATCAGGAGCAGTTCTTC. Protein sequence: CASSRPDQEQFF.

This clone was observed a single time. The rearrangement uses TRBV6-5 and TRBJ1-2, with D tentatively TRBD1 (6 bases). Trimming shortened V by 6 bases and J by 1 base, and 15 bases separated the two germline ends. CDR3 length: 15 amino acids. The germline V gene encodes CDR1 MNHEY and CDR2 SVGAGI. In DNA form, the CDR3 reads TGTGCCAGCAGAGCCCTGGGACAAAATAACTATGGCTACACCTTC. This translates into CASRALGQNNYGYTF.